The 7 T cell receptor beta chains listed next were all sequenced from one sample in a study of control samples from healthy donors and cancer patients. Libraries were prepared by immunoSEQ multiplex PCR; TCRdb keeps only in-frame clonotypes and omits some of them. There are about 410,000 clones in the sample; 90% occur only once, and 5.5% to 7.5% lies in the top ten. The sequenced sample was PBMCs. Receptors originate from a man between 35 and 55 years old with head and neck cancer.

The chain couples TRBV28 to TRBJ2-2, with D perhaps being TRBD1 or TRBD2 (5 bases each). The V end was cut by 5 bases, the J end by 0 bases, with 19 bases between. This CDR3 is built from 18 residues. Germline values: CDR1 MDHEN, CDR2 SYDVKM. The CDR3 DNA reads TGTGCCAGCAGTCTAAATCCCCGGGACGGCTCGAACACCGGGGAGCTGTTTTTT. Translation gives CASSLNPRDGSNTGELFF.

This rearrangement joins TRBV4-3 to TRBJ1-3; 9 nucleotides agree with TRBD1. The CDR3 runs to 17 residues. V trimming: 0 bases; J trimming: 4 bases; junction bases outside the gene matches: 7. CDR1 is LGHNA, CDR2 YSLEER, per germline. The CDR3 sequence is CASSQDFRQGEGNTIYF. Here the CDR3 DNA reads TGCGCCAGCAGCCAAGACTTTAGACAGGGGGAAGGAAACACCATATATTTT.

This chain links TRBV11-2 with TRBJ2-3, with 11 positions matching TRBD2. V lost 3 bases to trimming and J lost 5 bases; unmatched junction nucleotides: 7. CDR1 and CDR2 (germline): SGHAT, FQNNGV. The CDR3 extends over 16 amino acids. In DNA, the CDR3 is TGTGCCAGCAGCTTGACTAGCGGGGAGGGTTTAGATACGCAGTATTTT. Translation: CASSLTSGEGLDTQYF.

This clone was counted once. This sequence joins TRBV20-1 and TRBJ1-4, with D uncertain. The germline V gene encodes CDR1 DFQATT and CDR2 SNEGSKA (reference sequence). The CDR3 consists of 14 residues. V lost 3 bases and J lost 5, with 13 bases in between. As DNA, the CDR3 is TGCAGTGCTAGTGTGCGGAGCCCGAATGAAAAACTGTTTTTT. It yields the protein CSASVRSPNEKLFF.

The chain combines TRBV7-9 with TRBJ2-6; possibly TRBD1 for D (5 bases). Germline loops: CDR1 SEHNR, CDR2 FQNEAQ (reference sequence). Trimming cost V 1 base and J 2 bases, with 9 bases left between them. The CDR3 is 16 amino acids. The CDR3 DNA reads TGTGCCAGCAGCTTAGATCTGGGGCCTGGGGCCAACGTCCTGACTTTC. Its translation: CASSLDLGPGANVLTF. The full variable domain, its missing parts supplied by reference TRBV7-9 and TRBJ2-6, is DTGVSQNPRHKITKRGQNVTFRCDPISEHNRLYWYRQTLGQGPEFLTYFQNEAQLEKSRLLSDRFSAERPKGSFSTLEIQRTEQGDSAMYLCASSLDLGPGANVLTFGAGSRLTVL.

About this clone: Other DNA sequences in this specimen translate into the identical CDR3. The V gene is TRBV28, the J gene TRBJ1-2; D call uncertain. Per the germline V gene, CDR1 is MDHEN and CDR2 is SYDVKM. Trimming pared 6 bases from V and 5 bases from J, leaving 10 bases between. There are 12 residues in the CDR3. Here the CDR3 DNA reads TGTGCCAGCAGATCGACGGGTTATGGCTACACCTTC. Protein product: CASRSTGYGYTF.

This chain links TRBV29-1 with TRBJ1-1; D gene unclear. V shed 1 base and J shed 7 bases, with 4 bases lying between them. The V gene's germline CDR1 is SQVTM and CDR2 ANQGSEA. This CDR3 region has 10 residues. The CDR3 protein is CSVEGIEAFF. In DNA, the CDR3 is TGCAGCGTTGAAGGGATTGAAGCTTTCTTT.